The clone carrying this T cell receptor beta chain is termed medium-sized. The record originates from a study of blood T cell repertoires in COVID-19. Here immunoSEQ multiplex PCR was the method, and the copy in TCRdb shows in-frame clones only, minus some. The sample includes a few hundred thousand clones, approximately 88% seen only once; the top ten take approximately 2.5%. Sequences were obtained from PBMCs or T cells enriched from blood (not recorded which). The sequence was obtained from a woman aged 40 to 55 with acute COVID-19.

Written as DNA, the CDR3 is TGTGCCAGCAGCCCTCTTGAAAGGACAGAGAAATATAGCAATCAGCCCCAGCATTTT. This sequence encodes CASSPLERTEKYSNQPQHF. The chain is built from TRBV7-4 and TRBJ1-5; possibly TRBD1 for D (6 bases). The V end lost 5 bases, the J end lost 0 bases, and 23 bases lay between the germline ends. Germline values: CDR1 SGHVT, CDR2 SQSDAQ. This CDR3 spans 19 amino acids.